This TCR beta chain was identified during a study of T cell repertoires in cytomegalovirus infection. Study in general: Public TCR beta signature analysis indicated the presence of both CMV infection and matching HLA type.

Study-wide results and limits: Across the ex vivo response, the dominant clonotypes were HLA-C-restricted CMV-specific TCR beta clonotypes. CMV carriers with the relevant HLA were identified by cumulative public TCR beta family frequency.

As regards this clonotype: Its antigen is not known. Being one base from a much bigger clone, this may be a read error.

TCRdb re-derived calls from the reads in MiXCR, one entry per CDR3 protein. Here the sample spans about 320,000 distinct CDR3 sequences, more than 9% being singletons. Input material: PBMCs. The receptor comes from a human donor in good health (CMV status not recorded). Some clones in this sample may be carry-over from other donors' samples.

The CDR3 reads CASSLAIPGNTIYF. In DNA, the CDR3 is TGTGCCAGCAGTTTGGCGATCCCTGGAAACACCATATATTTT. The chain links TRBV12-3 or TRBV12-4 to TRBJ1-3, with D uncertain. With 3 bases removed from V and 2 bases from J, the gap between germline ends came to 8 bases. This CDR3 comprises 14 residues.